This is a list of T cell receptor beta chains from one sample in a study of OX40 agonist ivuxolimab in advanced cancers. Here immunoSEQ multiplex PCR was the method, and the copy in TCRdb shows in-frame clones only, minus some. The sample has 87,000 or so clones, 70% to 85% seen once. Sample: CD4+ or CD8+ T cells sorted from blood, taken in a trial of the OX40 agonist ivuxolimab. The origin of the receptors is an adult with an advanced solid tumor such as melanoma, head and neck, liver or kidney cancer. Each CDR3 is given with its conserved first and last residue. D genes are given only for firm matches. Size is omitted from some rows. Given values are once, few, many or a class for expanded clones.

>NA|TRBV6-5|NA|TRBJ1-3
CASKNGGHSGNTIYF
TGTGCCAGCAAAAATGGGGGCCACTCTGGAAACACCATATATTTT
>NA|TRBV18|NA|TRBJ2-5
CASSPPPGGETQYF
TGTGCCAGCTCACCGCCCCCCGGGGGAGAGACCCAGTACTTC
>NA|TRBV11-3|NA|TRBJ1-2
CASSLNVANYGYTF
TGTGCCAGCAGCTTAAACGTCGCTAACTATGGCTACACCTTC
>NA|TRBV19|NA|TRBJ1-3
CASRGRFAGNTIYF
TGTGCCAGTCGGGGACGATTTGCTGGAAACACCATATATTTT
>once|TRBV6-5|NA|TRBJ2-2
CAKGVFSGELFF
TGTGCAAAGGGGGTTTTCTCCGGGGAGCTGTTTTTT
>NA|TRBV7-2|NA|TRBJ2-2
CASSLALRLTGGELFF
TGTGCCAGCAGCTTAGCGTTGAGGCTTACCGGCGGGGAGCTGTTTTTT
>NA|TRBV19|NA|TRBJ2-7
CASSSPGRYEQYF
TGTGCCAGTAGCTCTCCGGGGAGATACGAGCAGTACTTC
>NA|TRBV11-2|NA|TRBJ2-5
CASSLDRGTQYF
TGTGCCAGCAGCTTAGATCGTGGGACCCAGTACTTC
>NA|TRBV7-2|NA|TRBJ1-2
CASSTYQGRDGYTF
TGTGCCAGCAGCACATACCAGGGGAGAGATGGCTACACCTTC
>NA|TRBV4-3|NA|TRBJ2-1
CASSQDLPSSSYNEQFF
TGCGCCAGCAGCCAAGATCTCCCTTCCAGCTCCTACAATGAGCAGTTCTTC
>NA|TRBV21-1|NA|TRBJ2-1
CASSKPRSSYNEQFF
TGTGCCAGCAGCAAACCCCGGAGCTCCTACAATGAGCAGTTCTTC
>once|TRBV7-6|NA|TRBJ2-7
CASSLGRGRYEQYF
TGTGCCAGCAGCTTAGGCAGGGGAAGGTACGAGCAGTACTTC
>NA|TRBV27|NA|TRBJ2-7
CASSLAAGYF
TGTGCCAGCAGCTTAGCGGCCGGATACTTC
>NA|TRBV7-9|NA|TRBJ2-7
CASSSGRDLDRRYEQYF
TGTGCCAGCAGCTCAGGGAGGGATCTGGACAGGAGATACGAGCAGTACTTC
>once|TRBV29-1|TRBD1|TRBJ1-2
CSVPGTGPYGYTF
TGCAGCGTTCCTGGGACAGGGCCCTATGGCTACACCTTC
>NA|TRBV30|TRBD1|TRBJ2-3
CAYRDRGRTDTQYF
TGTGCCTACCGGGACAGGGGCCGCACAGATACGCAGTATTTT
>NA|TRBV14|NA|TRBJ2-3
CASSQDRGGSADTQYF
TGTGCCAGCAGCCAAGATCGTGGGGGGTCCGCAGATACGCAGTATTTT
>NA|TRBV12-5|NA|TRBJ1-4
CASGLPFEKLFF
TGTGCTAGTGGTTTGCCGTTTGAAAAACTGTTTTTT